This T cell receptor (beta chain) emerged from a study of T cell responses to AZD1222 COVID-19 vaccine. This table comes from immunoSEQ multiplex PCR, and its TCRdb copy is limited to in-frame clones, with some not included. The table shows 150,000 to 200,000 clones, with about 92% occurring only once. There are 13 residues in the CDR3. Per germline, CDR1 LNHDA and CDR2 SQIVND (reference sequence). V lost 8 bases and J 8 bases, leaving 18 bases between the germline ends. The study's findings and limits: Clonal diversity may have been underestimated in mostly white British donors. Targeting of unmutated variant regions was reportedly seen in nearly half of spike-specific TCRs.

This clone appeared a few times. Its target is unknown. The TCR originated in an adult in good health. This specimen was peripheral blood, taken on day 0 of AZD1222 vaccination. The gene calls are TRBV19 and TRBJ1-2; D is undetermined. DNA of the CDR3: TGTGCCAGTGGAACGCCGGGCCTTAGAGGCTACACCTTC. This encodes CASGTPGLRGYTF.